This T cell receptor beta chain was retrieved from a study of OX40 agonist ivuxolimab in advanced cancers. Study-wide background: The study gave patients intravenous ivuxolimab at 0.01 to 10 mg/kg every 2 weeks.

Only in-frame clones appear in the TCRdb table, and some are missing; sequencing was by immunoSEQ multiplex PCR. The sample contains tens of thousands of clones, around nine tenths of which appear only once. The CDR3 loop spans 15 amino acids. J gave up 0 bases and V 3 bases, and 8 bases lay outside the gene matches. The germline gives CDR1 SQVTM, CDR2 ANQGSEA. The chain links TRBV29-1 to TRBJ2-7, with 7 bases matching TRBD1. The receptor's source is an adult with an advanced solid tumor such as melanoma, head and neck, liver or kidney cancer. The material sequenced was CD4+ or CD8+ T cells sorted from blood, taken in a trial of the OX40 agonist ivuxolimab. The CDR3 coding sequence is TGCAGCGTTGACGGCAAGGGGGCTCTCTCCTACGAGCAGTACTTC. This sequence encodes CSVDGKGALSYEQYF.